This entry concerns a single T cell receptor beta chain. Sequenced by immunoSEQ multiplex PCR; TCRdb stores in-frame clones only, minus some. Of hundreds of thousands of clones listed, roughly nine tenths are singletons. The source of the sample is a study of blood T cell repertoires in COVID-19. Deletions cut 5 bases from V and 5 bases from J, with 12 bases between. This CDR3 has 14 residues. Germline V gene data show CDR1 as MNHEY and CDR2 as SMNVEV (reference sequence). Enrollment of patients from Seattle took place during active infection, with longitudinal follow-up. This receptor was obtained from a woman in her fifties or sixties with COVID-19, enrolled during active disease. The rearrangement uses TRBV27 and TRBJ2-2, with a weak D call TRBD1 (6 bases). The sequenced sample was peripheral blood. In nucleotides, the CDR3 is TGTGCCAGCAGTATATATAGGGGGACCGGGGAGCTGTTTTTT. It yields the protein CASSIYRGTGELFF.